This T cell receptor (beta chain) originates from a study of radiation and T cells in renal cell carcinoma. Study-wide results and caveats: Top tumor clonotypes rose in blood 2 weeks post-radiation, then contracted. Pretreatment tumor biopsies were lacking, so baseline clonotypes are unknown.

Noted time point: blood 2 weeks post-SBRT. The treatment denotes: 15 Gy SBRT to primary tumor, nephrectomy 4 weeks later. Germline CDR1 is SGHTA and CDR2 is FQGNSA. The CDR3 sequence is 15 residues long. V was cut by 5 bases and J by 2 bases, with 15 bases left in between. In this sample, this clone turned up a few times. Its matching antigen is unknown. Within the sample, other DNA sequences also encode this same CDR3. Profiling relied on immunoSEQ multiplex PCR, and the TCRdb table lists in-frame clones only, not all of them. The table records 45,000 to 55,000 clones, 80% of them present only once. The chain couples TRBV7-2 to TRBJ1-1, with D uncertain. This clonotype was sampled from a woman in her 70s with renal cell carcinoma. The sequencing here drew on blood, taken from a patient whose treatment included radiotherapy and nephrectomy. Here the CDR3 reads CASSPRSELNTEAFF. DNA of the CDR3: TGTGCCAGCAGCCCGCGTTCTGAACTTAACACTGAAGCTTTCTTT.